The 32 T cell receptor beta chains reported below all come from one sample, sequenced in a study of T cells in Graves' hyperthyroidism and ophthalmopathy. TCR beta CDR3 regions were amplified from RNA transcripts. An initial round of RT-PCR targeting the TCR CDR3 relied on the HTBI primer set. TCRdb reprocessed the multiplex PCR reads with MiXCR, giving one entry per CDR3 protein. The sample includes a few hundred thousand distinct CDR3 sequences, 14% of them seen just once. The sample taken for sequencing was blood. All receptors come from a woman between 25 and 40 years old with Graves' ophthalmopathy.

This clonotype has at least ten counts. The CDR3 DNA sequence: TGTGCCAGCAGGGCAATGGGGACCAACAATGAGCAGTTCTTC. Its protein product is CASRAMGTNNEQFF. J is TRBJ2-1 and V is TRBV12-3 or TRBV12-4, with D tentatively TRBD1 or TRBD2 (5 bases each). V lost 6 bases to trimming and J lost 5 bases, with 14 bases between them. The CDR3 loop spans 14 amino acids.

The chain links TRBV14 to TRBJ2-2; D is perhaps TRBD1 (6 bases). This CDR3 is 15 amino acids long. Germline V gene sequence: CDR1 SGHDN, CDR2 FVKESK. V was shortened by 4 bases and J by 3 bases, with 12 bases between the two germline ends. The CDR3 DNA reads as TGTGCCAGCAGCCTACTCGGACAGTACACCGGGGAGCTGTTTTTT. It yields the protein CASSLLGQYTGELFF.

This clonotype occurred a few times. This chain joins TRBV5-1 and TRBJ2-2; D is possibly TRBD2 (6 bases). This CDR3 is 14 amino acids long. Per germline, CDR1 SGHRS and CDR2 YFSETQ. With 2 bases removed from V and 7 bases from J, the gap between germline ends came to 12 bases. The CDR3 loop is CASSFGGAGGELFF. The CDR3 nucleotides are TGCGCCAGCAGCTTCGGCGGGGCGGGCGGGGAGCTGTTTTTT.

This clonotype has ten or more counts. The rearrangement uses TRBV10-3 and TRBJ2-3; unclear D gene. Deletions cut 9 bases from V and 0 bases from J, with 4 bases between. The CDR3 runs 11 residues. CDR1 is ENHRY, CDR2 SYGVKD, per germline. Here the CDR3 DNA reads TGTGCCATAAGAAGCACAGATACGCAGTATTTT. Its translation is CAIRSTDTQYF.

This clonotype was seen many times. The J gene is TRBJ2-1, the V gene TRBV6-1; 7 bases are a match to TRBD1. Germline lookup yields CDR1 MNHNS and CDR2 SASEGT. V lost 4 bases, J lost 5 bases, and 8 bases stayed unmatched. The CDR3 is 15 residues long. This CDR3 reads CASSGTGTVNNEQFF. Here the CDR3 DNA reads TGTGCCAGCAGTGGTACCGGGACAGTGAACAATGAGCAGTTCTTC.

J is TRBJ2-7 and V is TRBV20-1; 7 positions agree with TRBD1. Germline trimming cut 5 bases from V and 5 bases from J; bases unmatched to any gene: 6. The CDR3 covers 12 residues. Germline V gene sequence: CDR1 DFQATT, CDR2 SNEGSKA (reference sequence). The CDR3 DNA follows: TGCAGTGCTGCCGACAGGGTGCACGAGCAGTACTTC. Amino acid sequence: CSAADRVHEQYF.

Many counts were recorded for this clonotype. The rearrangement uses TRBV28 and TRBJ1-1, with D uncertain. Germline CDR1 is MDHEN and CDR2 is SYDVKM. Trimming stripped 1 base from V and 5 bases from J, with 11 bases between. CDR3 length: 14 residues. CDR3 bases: TGTGCCAGCAGTTTATATCGGTCCGATACTGAAGCTTTCTTT. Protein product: CASSLYRSDTEAFF.

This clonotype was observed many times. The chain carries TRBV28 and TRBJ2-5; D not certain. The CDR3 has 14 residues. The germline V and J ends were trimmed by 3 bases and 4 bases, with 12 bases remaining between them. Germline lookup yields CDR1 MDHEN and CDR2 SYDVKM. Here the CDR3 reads CASSLVVALETQYF. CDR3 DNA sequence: TGTGCCAGCAGTTTGGTGGTAGCCCTAGAGACCCAGTACTTC.

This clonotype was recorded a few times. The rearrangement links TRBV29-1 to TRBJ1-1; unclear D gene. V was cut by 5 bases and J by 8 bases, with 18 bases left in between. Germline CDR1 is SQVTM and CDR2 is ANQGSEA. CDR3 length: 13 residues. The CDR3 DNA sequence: TGCAGCGTTCGTGGGTTCGGGTCCAGGGAAGCTTTCTTT. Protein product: CSVRGFGSREAFF.

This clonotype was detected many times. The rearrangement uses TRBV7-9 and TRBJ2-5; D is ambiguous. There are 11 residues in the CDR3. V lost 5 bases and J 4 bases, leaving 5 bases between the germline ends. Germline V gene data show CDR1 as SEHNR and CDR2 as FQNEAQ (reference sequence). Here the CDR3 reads CASSTIETQYF. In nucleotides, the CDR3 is TGTGCCAGCAGCACAATAGAGACCCAGTACTTC.

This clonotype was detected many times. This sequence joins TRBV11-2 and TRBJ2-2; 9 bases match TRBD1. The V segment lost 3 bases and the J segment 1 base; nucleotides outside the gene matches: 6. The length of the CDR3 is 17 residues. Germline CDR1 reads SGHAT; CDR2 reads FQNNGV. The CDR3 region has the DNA TGTGCCAGCAGCTTCCCGACGGACAGGGGGAACACCGGGGAGCTGTTTTTT. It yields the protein CASSFPTDRGNTGELFF.

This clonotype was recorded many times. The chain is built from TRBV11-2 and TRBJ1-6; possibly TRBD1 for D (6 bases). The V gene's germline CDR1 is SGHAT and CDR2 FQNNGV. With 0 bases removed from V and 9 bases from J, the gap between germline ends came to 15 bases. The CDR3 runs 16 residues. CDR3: CASSLEAWGARSPLHF. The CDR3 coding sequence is TGTGCCAGCAGCTTAGAGGCGTGGGGGGCTCGTTCACCCCTCCACTTT.

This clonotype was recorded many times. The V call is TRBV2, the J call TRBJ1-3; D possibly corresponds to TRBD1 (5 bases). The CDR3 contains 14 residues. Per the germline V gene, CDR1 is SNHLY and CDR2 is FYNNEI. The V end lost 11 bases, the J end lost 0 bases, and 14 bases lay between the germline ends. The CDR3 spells CASAVGVSGNTIYF. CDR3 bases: TGTGCCTCCGCGGTGGGGGTCTCTGGAAACACCATATATTTT.

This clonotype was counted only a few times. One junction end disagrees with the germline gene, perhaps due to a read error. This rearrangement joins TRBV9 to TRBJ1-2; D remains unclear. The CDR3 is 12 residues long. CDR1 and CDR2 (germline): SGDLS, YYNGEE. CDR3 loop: CASSVEQAFPAF. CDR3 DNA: TGTGCCAGCAGCGTGGAGCAGGCGTTCCCCGCCTTC.

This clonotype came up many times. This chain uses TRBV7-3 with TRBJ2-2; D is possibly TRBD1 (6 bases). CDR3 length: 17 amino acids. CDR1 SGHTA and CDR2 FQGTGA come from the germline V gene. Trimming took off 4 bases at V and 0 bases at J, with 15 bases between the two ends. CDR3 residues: CASSSIPRTANTGELFF. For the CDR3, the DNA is TGTGCCAGCAGCTCCATTCCCAGGACAGCGAACACCGGGGAGCTGTTTTTT.

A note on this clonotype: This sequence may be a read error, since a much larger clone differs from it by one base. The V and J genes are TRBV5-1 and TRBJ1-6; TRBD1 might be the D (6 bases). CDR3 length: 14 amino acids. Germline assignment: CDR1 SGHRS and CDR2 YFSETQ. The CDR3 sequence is CASSFGGRNSSLHF. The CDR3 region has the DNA TGCGCCAGCTCCTTCGGGGGGCGAAATTCATCCCTCCACTTT.

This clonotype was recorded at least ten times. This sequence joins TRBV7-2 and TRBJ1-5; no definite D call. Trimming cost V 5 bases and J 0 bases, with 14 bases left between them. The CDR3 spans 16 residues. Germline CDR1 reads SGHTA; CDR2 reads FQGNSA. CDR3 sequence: CASSPQAGYSNQPQHF. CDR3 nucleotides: TGTGCCAGCAGCCCCCAGGCAGGCTATAGCAATCAGCCCCAGCATTTT.

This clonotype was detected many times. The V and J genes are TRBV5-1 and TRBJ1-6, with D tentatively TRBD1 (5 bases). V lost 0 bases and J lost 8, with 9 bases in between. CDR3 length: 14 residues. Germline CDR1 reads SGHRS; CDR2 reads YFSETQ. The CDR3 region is CASSLGRVDSPLHF. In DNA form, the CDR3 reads TGCGCCAGCAGCTTGGGCAGGGTTGATTCACCCCTCCACTTT.

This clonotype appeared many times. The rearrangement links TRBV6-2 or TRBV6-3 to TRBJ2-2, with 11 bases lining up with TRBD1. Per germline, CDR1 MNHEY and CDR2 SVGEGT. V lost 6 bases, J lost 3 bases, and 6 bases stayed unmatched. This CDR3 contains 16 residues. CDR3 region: CASRHPGQGDTGELFF. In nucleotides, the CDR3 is TGTGCCAGCAGACACCCGGGACAGGGGGACACCGGGGAGCTGTTTTTT.

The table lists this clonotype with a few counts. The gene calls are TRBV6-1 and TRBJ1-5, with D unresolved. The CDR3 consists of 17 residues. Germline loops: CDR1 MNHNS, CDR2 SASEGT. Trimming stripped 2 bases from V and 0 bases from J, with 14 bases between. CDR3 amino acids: CASSESRWDNSNQPQHF. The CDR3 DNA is TGTGCCAGCAGTGAAAGCAGGTGGGATAATAGCAATCAGCCCCAGCATTTT.

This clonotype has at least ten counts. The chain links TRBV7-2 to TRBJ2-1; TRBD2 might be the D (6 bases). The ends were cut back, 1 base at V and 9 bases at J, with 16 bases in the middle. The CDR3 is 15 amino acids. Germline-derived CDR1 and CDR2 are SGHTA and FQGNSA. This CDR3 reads CASSLGAGLPTEQFF. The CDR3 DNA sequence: TGTGCCAGCAGCTTAGGCGCGGGGCTGCCCACTGAGCAGTTCTTC.

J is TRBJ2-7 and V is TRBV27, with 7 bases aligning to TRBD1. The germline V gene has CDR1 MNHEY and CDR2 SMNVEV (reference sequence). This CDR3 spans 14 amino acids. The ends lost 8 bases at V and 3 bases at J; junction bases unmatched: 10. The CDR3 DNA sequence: TGTGCCAGCGCAAAAACCGGGACAGTCTACGAGCAGTACTTC. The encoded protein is CASAKTGTVYEQYF.

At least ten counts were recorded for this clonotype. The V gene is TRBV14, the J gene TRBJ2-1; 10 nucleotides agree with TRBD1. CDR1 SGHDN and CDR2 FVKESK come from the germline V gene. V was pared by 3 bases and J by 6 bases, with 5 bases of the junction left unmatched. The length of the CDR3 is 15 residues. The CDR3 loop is CASSQGQGTGNEQFF. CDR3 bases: TGTGCCAGCAGCCAGGGACAGGGGACGGGCAATGAGCAGTTCTTC.

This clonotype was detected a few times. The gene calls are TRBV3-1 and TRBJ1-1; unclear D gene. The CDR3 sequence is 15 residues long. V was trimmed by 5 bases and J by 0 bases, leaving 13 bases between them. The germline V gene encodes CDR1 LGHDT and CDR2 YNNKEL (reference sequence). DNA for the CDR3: TGTGCCAGCAGCAGACCGGGAATCGTGAACACTGAAGCTTTCTTT. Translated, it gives CASSRPGIVNTEAFF.

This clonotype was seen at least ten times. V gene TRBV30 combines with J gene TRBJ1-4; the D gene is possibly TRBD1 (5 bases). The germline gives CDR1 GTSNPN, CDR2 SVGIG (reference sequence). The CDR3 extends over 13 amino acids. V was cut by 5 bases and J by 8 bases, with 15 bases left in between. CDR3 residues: CAWEGTGGEKLFF. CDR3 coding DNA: TGTGCCTGGGAAGGGACCGGTGGGGAAAAACTGTTTTTT.

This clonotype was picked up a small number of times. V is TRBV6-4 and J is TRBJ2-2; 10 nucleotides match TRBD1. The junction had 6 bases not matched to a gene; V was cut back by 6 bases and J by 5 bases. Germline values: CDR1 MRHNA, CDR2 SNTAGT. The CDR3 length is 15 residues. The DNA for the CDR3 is TGTGCCAGCAGAGTTGACAGGGGGCATACCGGGGAGCTGTTTTTT. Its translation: CASRVDRGHTGELFF.

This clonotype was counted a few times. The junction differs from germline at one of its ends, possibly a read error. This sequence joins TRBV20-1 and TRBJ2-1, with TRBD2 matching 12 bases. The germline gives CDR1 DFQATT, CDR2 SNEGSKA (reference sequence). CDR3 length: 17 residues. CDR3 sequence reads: CSARDFLAGGRDNGQFF. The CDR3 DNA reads TGCAGTGCTAGAGACTTTCTAGCGGGGGGGCGGGACAATGGGCAGTTCTTC.

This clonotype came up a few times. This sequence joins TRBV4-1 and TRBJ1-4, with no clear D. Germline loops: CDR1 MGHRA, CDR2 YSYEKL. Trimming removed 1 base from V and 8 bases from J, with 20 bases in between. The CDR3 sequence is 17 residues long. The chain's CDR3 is CASSQVAFPRMKEKLFF. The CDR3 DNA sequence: TGCGCCAGCAGCCAAGTCGCGTTTCCCAGGATGAAGGAAAAACTGTTTTTT.

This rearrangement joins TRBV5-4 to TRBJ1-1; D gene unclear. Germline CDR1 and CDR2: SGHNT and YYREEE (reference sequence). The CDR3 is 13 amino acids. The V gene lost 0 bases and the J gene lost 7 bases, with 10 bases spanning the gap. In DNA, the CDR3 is TGTGCCAGCAGCTTGGCTCTTGGAATTGAAGCTTTCTTT. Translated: CASSLALGIEAFF.

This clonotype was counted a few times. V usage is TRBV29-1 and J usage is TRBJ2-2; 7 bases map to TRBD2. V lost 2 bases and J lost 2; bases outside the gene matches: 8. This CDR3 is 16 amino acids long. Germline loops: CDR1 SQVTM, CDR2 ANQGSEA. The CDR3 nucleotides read TGCAGCGTTGAATATGGCGGGGGTTACAACACCGGGGAGCTGTTTTTT. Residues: CSVEYGGGYNTGELFF.

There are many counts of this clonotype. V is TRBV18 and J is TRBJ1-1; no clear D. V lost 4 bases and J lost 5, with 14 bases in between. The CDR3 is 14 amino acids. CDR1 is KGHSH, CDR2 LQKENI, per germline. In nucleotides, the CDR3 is TGTGCCAGCTCACAAGATGGGCGTACTACTGAAGCTTTCTTT. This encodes CASSQDGRTTEAFF.

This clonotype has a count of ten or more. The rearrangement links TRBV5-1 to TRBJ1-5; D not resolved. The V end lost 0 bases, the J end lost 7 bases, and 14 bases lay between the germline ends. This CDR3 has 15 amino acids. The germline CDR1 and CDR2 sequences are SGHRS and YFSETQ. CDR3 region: CASSLDGRGEQPQHF. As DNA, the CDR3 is TGCGCCAGCAGCTTGGACGGTCGTGGGGAGCAGCCCCAGCATTTT. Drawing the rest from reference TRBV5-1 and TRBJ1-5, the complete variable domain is KAGVTQTPRYLIKTRGQQVTLSCSPISGHRSVSWYQQTPGQGLQFLFEYFSETQRNKGNFPGRFSGRQFSNSRSEMNVSTLELGDSALYLCASSLDGRGEQPQHFGDGTRLSIL.